The T cell receptor (beta chain) described here comes from a study of siplizumab effects on memory and regulatory T cells. Findings and caveats of the study: An assignable phenotype, naive or memory, was missing from roughly 77-94% of proliferating CD4+ or CD8+ clones. Memory T cells appeared less diverse than naive cells, which seemed to contribute substantially to alloresponse. Alloreactive sequences tracing back to unstimulated CD4+ memory cells were significantly reduced by siplizumab.

Trimming pared 9 bases from V and 8 bases from J, leaving 8 bases between. The CDR3 sequence is 10 residues long. CDR1 is MDHEN and CDR2 is SYDVKM in the germline V gene. Per individual sample, about 100,000 TCR templates were assayed. TCRdb's copy holds only in-frame clones and misses some; the assay was immunoSEQ multiplex PCR. Found here are roughly 110,000 clones, 93% of them singletons; the top ten hold over 0.15%. This clone was found a few times. Its antigen is undetermined. The rearrangement uses TRBV28 and TRBJ1-3, with D uncertain. Sequencing was performed on non-Treg CD4+ T cells sorted from blood. The clonotype originates from a human donor in good health. The CDR3 here is CARGLYTIYF. CDR3 sequence (DNA): TGTGCCAGAGGTTTGTACACCATATATTTT.